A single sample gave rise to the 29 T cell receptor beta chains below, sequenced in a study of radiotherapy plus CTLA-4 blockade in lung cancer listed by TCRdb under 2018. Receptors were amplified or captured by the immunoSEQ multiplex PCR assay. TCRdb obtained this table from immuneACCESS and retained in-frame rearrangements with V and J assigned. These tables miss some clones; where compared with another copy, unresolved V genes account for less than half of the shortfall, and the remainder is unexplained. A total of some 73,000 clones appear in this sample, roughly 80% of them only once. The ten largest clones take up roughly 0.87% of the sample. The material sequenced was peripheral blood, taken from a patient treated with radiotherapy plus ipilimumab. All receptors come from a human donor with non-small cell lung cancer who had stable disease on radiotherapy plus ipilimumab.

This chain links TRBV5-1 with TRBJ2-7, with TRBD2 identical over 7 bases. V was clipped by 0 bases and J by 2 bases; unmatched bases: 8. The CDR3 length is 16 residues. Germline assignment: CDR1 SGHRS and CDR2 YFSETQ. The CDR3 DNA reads TGCGCCAGCAGCTTGGAGGGAGGCGGGGGAACCTACGAGCAGTACTTC. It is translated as CASSLEGGGGTYEQYF.

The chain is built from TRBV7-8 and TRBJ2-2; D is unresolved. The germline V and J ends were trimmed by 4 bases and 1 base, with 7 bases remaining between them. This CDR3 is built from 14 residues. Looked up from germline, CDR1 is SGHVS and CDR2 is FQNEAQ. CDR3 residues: CASSSDLNTGELFF. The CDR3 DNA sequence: TGTGCCAGCAGCTCCGACTTGAACACCGGGGAGCTGTTTTTT. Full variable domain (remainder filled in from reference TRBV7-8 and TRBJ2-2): GAGVSQSPRYKVAKRGQDVALRCDPISGHVSLFWYQQALGQGPEFLTYFQNEAQLDKSGLPSDRFFAERPEGSVSTLKIQRTQQEDSAVYLCASSSDLNTGELFFGEGSRLTVL.

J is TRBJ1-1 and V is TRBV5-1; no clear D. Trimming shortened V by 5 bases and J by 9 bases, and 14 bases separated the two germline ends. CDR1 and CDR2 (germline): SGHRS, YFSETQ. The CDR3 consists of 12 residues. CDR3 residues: CASSTDGGKAFF. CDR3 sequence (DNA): TGCGCCAGCAGTACGGACGGAGGGAAAGCTTTCTTT.

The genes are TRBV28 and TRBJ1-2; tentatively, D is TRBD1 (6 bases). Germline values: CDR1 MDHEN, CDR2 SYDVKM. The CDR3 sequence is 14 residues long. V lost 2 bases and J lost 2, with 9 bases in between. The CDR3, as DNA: TGTGCCAGCAGTTTACCGGGGGGCAACTATGGCTACACCTTC. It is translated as CASSLPGGNYGYTF.

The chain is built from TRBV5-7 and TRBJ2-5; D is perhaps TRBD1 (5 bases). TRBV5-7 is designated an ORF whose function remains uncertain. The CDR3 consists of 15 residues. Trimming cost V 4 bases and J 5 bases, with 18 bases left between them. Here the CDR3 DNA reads TGTGCCAGCAGCCAATATACATCAGGGTGGGAGACCCAGTACTTC. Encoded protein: CASSQYTSGWETQYF.

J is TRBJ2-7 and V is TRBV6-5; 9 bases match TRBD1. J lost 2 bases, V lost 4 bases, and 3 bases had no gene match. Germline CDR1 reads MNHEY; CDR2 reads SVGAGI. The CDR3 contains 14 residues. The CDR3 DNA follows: TGTGCCAGCAGTTTTGGGACAGGGACCTACGAGCAGTACTTC. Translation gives CASSFGTGTYEQYF.

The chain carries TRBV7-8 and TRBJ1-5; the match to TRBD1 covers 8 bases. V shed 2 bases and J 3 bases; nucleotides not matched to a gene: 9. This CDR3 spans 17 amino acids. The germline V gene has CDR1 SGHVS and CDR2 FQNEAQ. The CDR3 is CASSLLGQGANNQPQHF. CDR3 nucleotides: TGTGCCAGCAGCTTACTCGGGCAGGGGGCAAACAATCAGCCCCAGCATTTT. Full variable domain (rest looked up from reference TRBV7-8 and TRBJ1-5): GAGVSQSPRYKVAKRGQDVALRCDPISGHVSLFWYQQALGQGPEFLTYFQNEAQLDKSGLPSDRFFAERPEGSVSTLKIQRTQQEDSAVYLCASSLLGQGANNQPQHFGDGTRLSIL.

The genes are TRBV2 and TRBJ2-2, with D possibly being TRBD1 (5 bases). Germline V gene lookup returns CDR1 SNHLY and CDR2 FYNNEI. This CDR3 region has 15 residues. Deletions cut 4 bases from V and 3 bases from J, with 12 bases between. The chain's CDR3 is CASSGFRGDTGELFF. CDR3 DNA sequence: TGTGCCAGCAGTGGTTTTAGGGGCGACACCGGGGAGCTGTTTTTT.

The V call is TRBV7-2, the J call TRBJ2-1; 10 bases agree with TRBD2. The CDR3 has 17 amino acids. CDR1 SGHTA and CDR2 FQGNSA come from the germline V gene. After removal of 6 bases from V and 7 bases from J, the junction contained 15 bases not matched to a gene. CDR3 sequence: CASSPGPAGGLRNEQFF. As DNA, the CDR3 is TGTGCCAGCAGTCCGGGGCCAGCGGGGGGGCTTAGGAATGAGCAGTTCTTC.

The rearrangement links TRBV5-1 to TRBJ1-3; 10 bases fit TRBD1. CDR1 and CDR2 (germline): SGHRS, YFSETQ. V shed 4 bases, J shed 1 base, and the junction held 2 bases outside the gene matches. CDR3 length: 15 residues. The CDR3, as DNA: TGCGCCAGCAGCCGGGGACAGGGGTCTGGAAACACCATATATTTT. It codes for CASSRGQGSGNTIYF.

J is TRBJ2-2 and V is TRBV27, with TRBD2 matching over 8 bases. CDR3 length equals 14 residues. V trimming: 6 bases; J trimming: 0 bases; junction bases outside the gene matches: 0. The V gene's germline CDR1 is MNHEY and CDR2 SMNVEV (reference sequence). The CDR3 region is CASRRGANTGELFF. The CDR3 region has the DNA TGTGCCAGCAGGCGGGGGGCGAACACCGGGGAGCTGTTTTTT.

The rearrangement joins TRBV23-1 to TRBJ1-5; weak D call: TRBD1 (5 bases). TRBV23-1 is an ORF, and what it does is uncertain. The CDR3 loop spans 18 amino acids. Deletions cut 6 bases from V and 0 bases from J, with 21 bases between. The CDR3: CASSKRREGRDSNQPQHF. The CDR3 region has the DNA TGCGCCAGCAGCAAACGAAGGGAGGGGCGGGATAGCAATCAGCCCCAGCATTTT.

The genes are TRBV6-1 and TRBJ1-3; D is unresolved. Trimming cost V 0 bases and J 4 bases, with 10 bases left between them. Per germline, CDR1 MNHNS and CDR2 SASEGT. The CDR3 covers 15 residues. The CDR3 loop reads CASSEANRVGNTIYF. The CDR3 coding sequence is TGTGCCAGCAGTGAAGCGAATCGGGTCGGAAACACCATATATTTT.

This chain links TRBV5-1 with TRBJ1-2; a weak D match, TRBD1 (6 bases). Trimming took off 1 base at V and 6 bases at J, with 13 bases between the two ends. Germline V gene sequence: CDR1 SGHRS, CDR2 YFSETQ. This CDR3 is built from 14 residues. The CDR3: CASSLRGDGDGYTF. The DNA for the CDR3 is TGCGCCAGCAGCTTGAGGGGGGACGGGGATGGCTACACCTTC.

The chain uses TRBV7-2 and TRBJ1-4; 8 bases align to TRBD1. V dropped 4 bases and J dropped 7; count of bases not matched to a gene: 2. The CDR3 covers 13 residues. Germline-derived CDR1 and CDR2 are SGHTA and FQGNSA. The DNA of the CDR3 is TGTGCCAGCAGCTCCGACAGGGGTGAAAAACTGTTTTTT. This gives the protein CASSSDRGEKLFF.

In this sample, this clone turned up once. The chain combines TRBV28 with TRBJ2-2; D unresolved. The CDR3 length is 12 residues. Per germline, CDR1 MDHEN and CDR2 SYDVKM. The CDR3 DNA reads TGTGCTTCGTGGGGGAACACCGGGGAGCTGTTTTTT. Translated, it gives CASWGNTGELFF.

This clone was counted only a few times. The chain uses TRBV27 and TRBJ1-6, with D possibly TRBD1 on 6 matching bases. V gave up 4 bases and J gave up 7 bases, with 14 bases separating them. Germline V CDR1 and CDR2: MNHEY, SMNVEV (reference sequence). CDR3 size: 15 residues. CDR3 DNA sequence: TGTGCCAGCAGTTACCTTCCAGGGGTGAATTCACCCCTCCACTTT. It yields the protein CASSYLPGVNSPLHF.

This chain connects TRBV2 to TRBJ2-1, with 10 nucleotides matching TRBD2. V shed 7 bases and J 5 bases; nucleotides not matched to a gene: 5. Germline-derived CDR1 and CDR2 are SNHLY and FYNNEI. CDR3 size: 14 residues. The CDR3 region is CASKRTSGDNEQFF. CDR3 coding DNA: TGTGCCAGCAAACGGACTAGCGGAGACAATGAGCAGTTCTTC. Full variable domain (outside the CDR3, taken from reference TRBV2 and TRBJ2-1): EPEVTQTPSHQVTQMGQEVILRCVPISNHLYFYWYRQILGQKVEFLVSFYNNEISEKSEIFDDQFSVERPDGSNFTLKIRSTKLEDSAMYFCASKRTSGDNEQFFGPGTRLTVL.

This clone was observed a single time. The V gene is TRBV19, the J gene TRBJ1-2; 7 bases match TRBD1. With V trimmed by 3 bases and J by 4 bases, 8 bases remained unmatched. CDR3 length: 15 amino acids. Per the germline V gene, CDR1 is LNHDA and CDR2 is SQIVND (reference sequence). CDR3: CASSIVTGKVYGYTF. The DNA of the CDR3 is TGTGCCAGTAGTATCGTGACAGGGAAGGTCTATGGCTACACCTTC.

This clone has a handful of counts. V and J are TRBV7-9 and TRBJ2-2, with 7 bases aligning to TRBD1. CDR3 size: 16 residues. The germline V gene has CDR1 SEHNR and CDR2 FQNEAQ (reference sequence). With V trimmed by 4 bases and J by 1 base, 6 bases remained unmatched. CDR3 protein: CASSSSGTENTGELFF. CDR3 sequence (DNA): TGTGCCAGCAGCTCTTCCGGGACAGAGAACACCGGGGAGCTGTTTTTT.

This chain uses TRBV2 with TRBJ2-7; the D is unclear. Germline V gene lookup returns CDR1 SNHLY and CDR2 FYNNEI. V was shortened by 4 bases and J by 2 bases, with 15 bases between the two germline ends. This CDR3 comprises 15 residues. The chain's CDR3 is CASSGSQSVPYEQYF. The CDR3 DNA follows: TGTGCCAGCAGTGGAAGTCAGTCAGTCCCCTACGAGCAGTACTTC.

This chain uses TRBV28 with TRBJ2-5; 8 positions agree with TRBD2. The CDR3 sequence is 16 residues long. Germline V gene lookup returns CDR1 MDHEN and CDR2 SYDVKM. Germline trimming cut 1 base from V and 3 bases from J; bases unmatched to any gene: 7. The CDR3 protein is CASSLSSGTSEETQYF. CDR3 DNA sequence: TGTGCCAGCAGTTTATCCTCCGGGACTAGTGAAGAGACCCAGTACTTC.

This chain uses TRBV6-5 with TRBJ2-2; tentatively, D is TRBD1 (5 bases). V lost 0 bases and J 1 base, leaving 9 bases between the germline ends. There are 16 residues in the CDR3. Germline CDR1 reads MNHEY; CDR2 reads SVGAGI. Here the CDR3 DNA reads TGTGCCAGCAGTTACTCGGGAAGGGGGAACACCGGGGAGCTGTTTTTT. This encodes CASSYSGRGNTGELFF.

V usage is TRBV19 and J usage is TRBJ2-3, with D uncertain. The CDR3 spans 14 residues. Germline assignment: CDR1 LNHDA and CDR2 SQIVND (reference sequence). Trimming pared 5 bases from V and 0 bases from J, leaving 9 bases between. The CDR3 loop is CASSEDHSTDTQYF. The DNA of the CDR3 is TGTGCCAGTAGTGAAGACCACAGCACAGATACGCAGTATTTT.

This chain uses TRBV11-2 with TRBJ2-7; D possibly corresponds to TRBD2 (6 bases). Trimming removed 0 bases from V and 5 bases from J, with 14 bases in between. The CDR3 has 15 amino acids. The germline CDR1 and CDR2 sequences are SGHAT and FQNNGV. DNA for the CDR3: TGTGCCAGCAGCTTAGAAAGTCGGGGCGGGGACGAGCAGTACTTC. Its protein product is CASSLESRGGDEQYF.

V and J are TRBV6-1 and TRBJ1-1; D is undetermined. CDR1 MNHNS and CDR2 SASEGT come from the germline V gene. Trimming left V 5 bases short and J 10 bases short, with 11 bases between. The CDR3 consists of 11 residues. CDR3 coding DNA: TGTGCCAGCAGTCGCCTCATTGGAGCTTTCTTT. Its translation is CASSRLIGAFF.

The CDR3 DNA follows: TGTGCCAGTAGTACTTTAGGACAGGGCAATCAGCCCCAGCATTTT. Its protein product is CASSTLGQGNQPQHF. The V call is TRBV19, the J call TRBJ1-5; 7 bases line up with TRBD1. Germline V gene sequence: CDR1 LNHDA, CDR2 SQIVND (reference sequence). The CDR3 consists of 15 residues. With 4 bases clipped from V and 2 bases from J, the junction kept 5 bases outside the gene matches.

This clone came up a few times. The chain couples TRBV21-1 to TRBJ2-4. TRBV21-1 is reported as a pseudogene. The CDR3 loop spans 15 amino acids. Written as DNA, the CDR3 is TGTGCCAGCAGCAAAAGAAGGGGCGGGAAAAACATTCAGTACTTC. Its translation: CASSKRRGGKNIQYF.

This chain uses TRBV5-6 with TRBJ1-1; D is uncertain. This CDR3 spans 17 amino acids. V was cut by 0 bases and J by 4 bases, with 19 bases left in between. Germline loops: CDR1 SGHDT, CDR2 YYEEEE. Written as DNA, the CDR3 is TGTGCCAGCAGCTTGGGATACGGCCTCTCCTCGGGCACTGAAGCTTTCTTT. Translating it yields CASSLGYGLSSGTEAFF.